This T cell receptor beta chain was sequenced during a study of blood T cell repertoires in COVID-19. Study summary: Sites across the United States, Italy and Spain contributed samples from acute and convalescent COVID-19.

This CDR3 region has 16 residues. The V gene's germline CDR1 is SGHAT and CDR2 FQNNGV. The trim removed 5 bases at V and 7 bases at J, leaving 13 bases unmatched. The participants were between about 18 and 89 years old and came from roughly 25 US areas. Original analysis: Estimation of nucleated cell counts relied on the amplification of reference gene primers. Only in-frame clones appear in the TCRdb table, and some are missing; sequencing was by immunoSEQ multiplex PCR. The DNA was the basis for D and trimming; V, J and clone size are from that table. In the table there are about 480,000 clones, about 90% of which are singletons.

This TCR was sampled from a woman under 30 with acute COVID-19. The V and J genes are TRBV11-2 and TRBJ2-1, with 8 bases lining up with TRBD2. Specimen: PBMCs or T cells enriched from blood (not recorded which). The CDR3 protein is CASSLISAGGWNEQFF. The CDR3 nucleotides are TGTGCCAGCAGCCTCATTTCCGCGGGGGGATGGAATGAGCAGTTCTTC.